Each of the 7 T cell receptor beta chains below was sequenced from the same sample in a study of cytomegalovirus exposure and HLA in healthy donors. PCR primers comprised 60 Vbeta and 13 Jbeta primers. The table came from immunoSEQ multiplex PCR; TCRdb's copy has only in-frame clones and leaves some out. The sample table sets out more than 75,000 clones. The sequenced sample was PBMCs. These TCRs come from a man aged 45-65 years in good health and CMV-seropositive.

This CDR3 reads CASSLVRGTEAFF. The CDR3 bases are TGTGCCAGCAGCTTAGTGAGGGGGACTGAAGCTTTCTTT. This chain joins TRBV11-2 and TRBJ1-1, with a possible D match to TRBD1 (6 bases). With 1 base removed from V and 5 bases from J, the gap between germline ends came to 8 bases. The CDR3 runs 13 residues. The germline V gene encodes CDR1 SGHAT and CDR2 FQNNGV.

The chain uses TRBV19 and TRBJ1-1; D gene unclear. This CDR3 region has 11 residues. Trimming left V 7 bases short and J 6 bases short, with 9 bases between. Germline V gene sequence: CDR1 LNHDA, CDR2 SQIVND (reference sequence). The CDR3 DNA sequence: TGTGCCAGTATAACCCGGGCTGAAGCTTTCTTT. Protein: CASITRAEAFF.

This sequence joins TRBV19 and TRBJ1-1; tentative D call: TRBD1 (6 bases). V was shortened by 3 bases and J by 2 bases, with 13 bases between the two germline ends. This CDR3 has 15 amino acids. Germline CDR1 reads LNHDA; CDR2 reads SQIVND (reference sequence). The CDR3 DNA follows: TGTGCCAGTAGTATCTTAGGACAGTACAACACTGAAGCTTTCTTT. Its protein product is CASSILGQYNTEAFF.

This chain uses TRBV11-2 with TRBJ2-7; 7 positions agree with TRBD2. V trimming: 3 bases; J trimming: 3 bases; junction bases outside the gene matches: 8. From germline, CDR1 is SGHAT and CDR2 FQNNGV. This CDR3 has 15 amino acids. The CDR3 DNA is TGTGCCAGCAGCTTGAGGTTGCGGGAGAGCTACGAGCAGTACTTC. This codes for CASSLRLRESYEQYF.

The V call is TRBV19, the J call TRBJ1-1, with D perhaps TRBD1 (6 bases). CDR3 length: 13 amino acids. Germline V gene lookup returns CDR1 LNHDA and CDR2 SQIVND (reference sequence). CDR3 nucleotides: TGTGCTTCCGGGGGGCGCAGGAACACTGAAGCTTTCTTT. This translates into CASGGRRNTEAFF. Complete variable domain (other parts from reference TRBV19 and TRBJ1-1): DGGITQSPKYLFRKEGQNVTLSCEQNLNHDAMYWYRQDPGQGLRLIYYSQIVNDFQKGDIAEGYSVSREKKESFPLTVTSAQKNPTAFYLCASGGRRNTEAFFGQGTRLTVV.

The chain carries TRBV7-8 and TRBJ1-4; D not certain. Germline CDR1 and CDR2: SGHVS and FQNEAQ. The germline V and J ends were trimmed by 0 bases and 7 bases, with 3 bases remaining between them. This CDR3 contains 12 residues. DNA of the CDR3: TGTGCCAGCAGCTTAGCGAGTGAAAAACTGTTTTTT. It encodes CASSLASEKLFF.

This chain uses TRBV7-2 with TRBJ2-1, with D possibly TRBD1 on 5 matching bases. The CDR3 is 17 residues long. Germline CDR1 SGHTA, CDR2 FQGNSA. Trimming removed 1 base from V and 0 bases from J, with 13 bases in between. CDR3 residues: CASSLGFGAASYNEQFF. The CDR3 nucleotides read TGTGCCAGCAGCTTAGGGTTTGGGGCTGCCTCCTACAATGAGCAGTTCTTC.